A single T cell receptor (beta chain) is shown here with its context. The antigen is undetermined. CDR3 length: 14 amino acids. The J segment lost 0 bases and the V segment lost 8 bases, leaving 3 bases of the junction unmatched. CDR1 and CDR2 (germline): LNHNV, YYDKDF (reference sequence). The sample originates from a study of cytomegalovirus exposure and HLA in healthy donors. Whole-study results and caveats: According to the study, 160 or so TCR beta chains were cytomegalovirus-associated. Later analysis reportedly placed an Asian-associated ancestry cluster below the roughly 630-donor mean in N-insertions.

All the people who gave samples were healthy bone marrow donors. The PCR had 60 Vbeta and 13 Jbeta primers. Only in-frame clones appear in the TCRdb table, and some are missing; sequencing was by immunoSEQ multiplex PCR. The sample holds around 120,000 clones; approximately 80% are singletons and the top ten take 2.5% to 3.5%. The receptor was derived from a woman aged 40 to 50 in good health and CMV-seropositive. The chain has TRBV15 and TRBJ2-5; TRBD1 agrees at 10 bases. Sequenced: PBMCs. CDR3 loop: CATGQGGYQETQYF. DNA of the CDR3: TGTGCCACCGGACAGGGGGGGTACCAAGAGACCCAGTACTTC.